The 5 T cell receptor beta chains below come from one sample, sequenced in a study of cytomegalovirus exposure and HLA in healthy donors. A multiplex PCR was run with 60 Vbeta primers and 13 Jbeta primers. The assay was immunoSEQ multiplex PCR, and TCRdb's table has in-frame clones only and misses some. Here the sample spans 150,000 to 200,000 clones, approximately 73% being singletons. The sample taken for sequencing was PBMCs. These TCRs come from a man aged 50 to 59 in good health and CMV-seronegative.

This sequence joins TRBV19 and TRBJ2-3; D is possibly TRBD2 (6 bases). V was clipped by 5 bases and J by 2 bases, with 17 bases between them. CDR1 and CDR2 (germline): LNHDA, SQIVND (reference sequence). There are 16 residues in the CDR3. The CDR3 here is CASSGQPGLLTDTQYF. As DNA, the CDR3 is TGTGCCAGTAGTGGCCAGCCGGGACTTCTCACAGATACGCAGTATTTT.

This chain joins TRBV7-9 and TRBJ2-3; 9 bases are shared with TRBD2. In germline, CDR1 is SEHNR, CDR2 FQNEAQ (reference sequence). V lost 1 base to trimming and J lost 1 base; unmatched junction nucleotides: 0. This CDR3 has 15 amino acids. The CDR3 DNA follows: TGTGCCAGCAGCTTAGGGACTAGCGGCACAGATACGCAGTATTTT. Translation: CASSLGTSGTDTQYF. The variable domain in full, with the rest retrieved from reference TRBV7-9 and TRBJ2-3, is DTGVSQNPRHKITKRGQNVTFRCDPISEHNRLYWYRQTLGQGPEFLTYFQNEAQLEKSRLLSDRFSAERPKGSFSTLEIQRTEQGDSAMYLCASSLGTSGTDTQYFGPGTRLTVL.

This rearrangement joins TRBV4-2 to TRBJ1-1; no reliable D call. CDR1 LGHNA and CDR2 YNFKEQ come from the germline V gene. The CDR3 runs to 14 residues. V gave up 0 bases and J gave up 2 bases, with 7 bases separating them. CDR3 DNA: TGTGCCAGCAGCCAAGATATTTTAAACACTGAAGCTTTCTTT. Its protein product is CASSQDILNTEAFF.

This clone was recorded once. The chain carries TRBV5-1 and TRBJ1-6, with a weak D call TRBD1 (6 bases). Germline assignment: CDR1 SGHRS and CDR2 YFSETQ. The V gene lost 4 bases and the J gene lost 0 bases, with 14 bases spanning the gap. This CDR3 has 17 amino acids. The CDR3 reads CASSPGQTSSYNSPLHF. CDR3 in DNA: TGCGCCAGCAGCCCGGGACAAACCAGCTCCTATAATTCACCCCTCCACTTT. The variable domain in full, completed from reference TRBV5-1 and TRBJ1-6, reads KAGVTQTPRYLIKTRGQQVTLSCSPISGHRSVSWYQQTPGQGLQFLFEYFSETQRNKGNFPGRFSGRQFSNSRSEMNVSTLELGDSALYLCASSPGQTSSYNSPLHFGNGTRLTVT.

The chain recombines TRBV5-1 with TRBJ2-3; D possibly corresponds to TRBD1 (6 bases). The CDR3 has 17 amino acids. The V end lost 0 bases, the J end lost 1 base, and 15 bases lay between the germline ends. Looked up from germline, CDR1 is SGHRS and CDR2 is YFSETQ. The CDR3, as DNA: TGCGCCAGCAGCTTGGCGAAAGGGGCAGGGGGCACAGATACGCAGTATTTT. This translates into CASSLAKGAGGTDTQYF.